The clone carrying this T cell receptor (beta chain) appeared a few times. The antigen remains undetermined. The data were taken from a study of T-cell memory formation after mild COVID-19. Overall study: Most TCR clusters belonged to a single donor. General observations from the study: CD4+ clones that contracted lay mainly in CM and EM; CD8+ ones lay in EMRA. Memory from before infection featured some responding clones, which suggests cross-reactive memory joined.

Using its own MiXCR run on the 5' RACE reads, TCRdb lists one record per CDR3 protein. The profile shows a few hundred thousand distinct CDR3 sequences, roughly 17% of them singletons. The CDR3 is 11 amino acids. V was trimmed by 4 bases and J by 8 bases, leaving 8 bases between them. CDR1 SGHTA and CDR2 FQGNSA come from the germline V gene. This TCR derives from a young man who had mild COVID-19 (a few samples of this study predate the infection). Cell type and time point are not known. The sample comprised PBMCs or a T cell subset sorted from them (not recorded which). The chain couples TRBV7-2 to TRBJ1-2; D is unclear. The CDR3 DNA sequence: TGTGCCAGCAGCTCCACCCAGGGCTACACCTTC. This encodes CASSSTQGYTF.